The 17 T cell receptor beta chains below all came from one sample that was sequenced in a study of T cell responses to AZD1222 COVID-19 vaccine. The protocol was immunoSEQ multiplex PCR, while the TCRdb copy is restricted to in-frame clones and leaves out a portion. The sample records 97,000 or so clones, approximately 81% being singletons. The specimen comprised peripheral blood, sampled on day 0 of AZD1222 vaccination. The receptors were gathered from an adult in good health.

This clone came up a few times. This sequence joins TRBV30 and TRBJ1-2; 7 bases align to TRBD1. CDR1 GTSNPN and CDR2 SVGIG come from the germline V gene (reference sequence). The CDR3 spans 13 residues. V was pared by 4 bases and J by 3 bases, with 5 bases of the junction left unmatched. The chain's CDR3 is CAWTTTGDYGYTF. As DNA, the CDR3 is TGTGCCTGGACCACAACAGGGGACTATGGCTACACCTTC.

The rearrangement uses TRBV19 and TRBJ2-7; 11 bases align to TRBD2. V lost 5 bases, J lost 4 bases, and 4 bases stayed unmatched. Germline V gene data show CDR1 as LNHDA and CDR2 as SQIVND (reference sequence). This CDR3 spans 14 amino acids. CDR3 protein: CASSRTSGSYEQYF. The CDR3 nucleotides read TGTGCCAGTAGTCGTACTAGCGGGAGTTACGAGCAGTACTTC.

This chain uses TRBV9 with TRBJ2-3; perhaps TRBD1 as D (6 bases). V shed 4 bases and J shed 6 bases, with 21 bases lying between them. CDR1 SGDLS and CDR2 YYNGEE come from the germline V gene. CDR3 length: 16 amino acids. The CDR3 region is CASSPEGDERTDTQYF. CDR3 DNA sequence: TGTGCCAGCAGCCCAGAGGGGGACGAAAGGACCGATACGCAGTATTTT.

The V and J genes are TRBV19 and TRBJ1-5, with D possibly being TRBD1 (5 bases). The germline V and J ends were trimmed by 7 bases and 5 bases, with 15 bases remaining between them. CDR1 is LNHDA and CDR2 is SQIVND in the germline V gene (reference sequence). The CDR3 extends over 14 amino acids. The CDR3 DNA sequence: TGTGCCAGTATCCGTGGGGGGAAGGATCAGCCCCAGCATTTT. Its protein product is CASIRGGKDQPQHF. Using reference TRBV19 and TRBJ1-5 for the parts outside the CDR3, the full variable domain is DGGITQSPKYLFRKEGQNVTLSCEQNLNHDAMYWYRQDPGQGLRLIYYSQIVNDFQKGDIAEGYSVSREKKESFPLTVTSAQKNPTAFYLCASIRGGKDQPQHFGDGTRLSIL.

The chain uses TRBV10-2 and TRBJ2-3; 7 bases agree with TRBD2. Germline CDR1 WSHSY, CDR2 SAAADI. Losses at the gene ends were 1 base for V and 1 base for J; bases not matched to a gene: 2. The CDR3 loop spans 15 amino acids. CDR3 in amino acids: CASSEWGGGTDTQYF. The CDR3 DNA is TGCGCCAGCAGTGAGTGGGGGGGAGGCACAGATACGCAGTATTTT.

The gene calls are TRBV6-5 and TRBJ1-4; D call uncertain. CDR3 size: 15 residues. CDR1 is MNHEY, CDR2 SVGAGI, per germline. Between the trimmed V and J ends, which lost 7 bases and 0 bases, there was a span of 12 bases. CDR3 protein: CASKLAVATNEKLFF. For the CDR3, the DNA is TGTGCCAGCAAACTGGCAGTCGCAACTAATGAAAAACTGTTTTTT.

The V call is TRBV3-1 (or the pseudogene TRBV3-2), the J call TRBJ1-2; TRBD1 is a possible D gene (5 bases). The CDR3 has 16 amino acids. With 4 bases removed from V and 7 bases from J, the gap between germline ends came to 22 bases. CDR1 is LGHDT and CDR2 is YNNKEL in the germline V gene (reference sequence). CDR3 protein: CASSPAQGGSPSGYTF. CDR3 bases: TGTGCCAGCAGCCCCGCTCAGGGTGGGAGCCCGTCTGGCTACACCTTC.

J is TRBJ1-5 and V is TRBV12-3 or TRBV12-4; D remains unclear. Trimming cost V 3 bases and J 7 bases, with 10 bases left between them. The CDR3 length is 13 residues. For the CDR3, the DNA is TGTGCCAGCAGTTTTACCGTCCCCCAGCCCCAGCATTTT. As protein: CASSFTVPQPQHF.

This clone was observed a few times. The V gene is TRBV27, the J gene TRBJ1-6; a weak D match, TRBD1 (5 bases). CDR3 length: 16 amino acids. CDR1 and CDR2 (germline): MNHEY, SMNVEV (reference sequence). Trimming pared 2 bases from V and 7 bases from J, leaving 15 bases between. The CDR3 coding sequence is TGTGCCAGCAGTTTAGGACTTTGGGGGTCAAATTCACCCCTCCACTTT. As protein: CASSLGLWGSNSPLHF.

Remarks on this clone: Compared with germline, one end of the junction differs, possibly owing to a read error. V is TRBV5-5 and J is TRBJ1-1; D not resolved. Germline V lookup: CDR1 SGHKS, CDR2 YYEKEE (reference sequence). This CDR3 spans 13 amino acids. In DNA, the CDR3 is TGTGCCAGCAGTTTGGGAGGGCCCACTGAAGCTTTCTTT. It translates to CASSLGGPTEAFF.

CDR3 in amino acids: CASSRGQGGSPLHF. In nucleotides, the CDR3 is TGTGCCAGCAGCCGGGGACAGGGAGGATCACCCCTCCACTTT. The chain couples TRBV3-1 (or the pseudogene TRBV3-2) to TRBJ1-6, with 9 bases fitting TRBD1. The CDR3 totals 14 residues. CDR1 is LGHDT and CDR2 is YNNKEL in the germline V gene (reference sequence). The junction had 5 bases not matched to a gene; V was cut back by 4 bases and J by 10 bases.

In this sample, this clone turned up once. Sequence at one end of the junction differs from germline and may be a read error. The chain couples TRBV10-3 to TRBJ1-5; perhaps TRBD1 as D (5 bases). CDR1 ENHRY and CDR2 SYGVKD come from the germline V gene. The CDR3 has 12 amino acids. Here the CDR3 DNA reads TGTGCCATCACTAACAGCGGGGCGGCGATGCTCTTT. Protein: CAITNSGAAMLF.

The rearrangement joins TRBV7-9 to TRBJ1-2, with D unresolved. With 5 bases removed from V and 6 bases from J, the gap between germline ends came to 16 bases. The CDR3 extends over 14 amino acids. Germline V gene data show CDR1 as SEHNR and CDR2 as FQNEAQ (reference sequence). The CDR3 DNA reads TGTGCCAGCAGCGTACGGGCCGGCTTCAATGGCTACACCTTC. This sequence encodes CASSVRAGFNGYTF. Using reference TRBV7-9 and TRBJ1-2 for the parts outside the CDR3, the full variable domain is DTGVSQNPRHKITKRGQNVTFRCDPISEHNRLYWYRQTLGQGPEFLTYFQNEAQLEKSRLLSDRFSAERPKGSFSTLEIQRTEQGDSAMYLCASSVRAGFNGYTFGSGTRLTVV.

This clone is a singleton in its sample. V is TRBV25-1 and J is TRBJ1-1; D might be TRBD1 (5 bases). This CDR3 contains 12 residues. From germline, CDR1 is MGHDK and CDR2 SYGVNS. V lost 6 bases, J lost 4 bases, and 9 bases lay in between. The CDR3 sequence is CASRTVRTEAFF. In DNA, the CDR3 is TGTGCCAGCAGGACAGTTCGCACTGAAGCTTTCTTT.

The chain is built from TRBV6-1 and TRBJ2-2; 12 nucleotides line up with TRBD2. There are 14 residues in the CDR3. The J segment lost 6 bases and the V segment lost 5 bases, leaving 1 base of the junction unmatched. Germline V gene sequence: CDR1 MNHNS, CDR2 SASEGT. The CDR3 loop is CASSPSGGAGELFF. In DNA form, the CDR3 reads TGTGCCAGCAGTCCTAGCGGGGGGGCCGGGGAGCTGTTTTTT.

The rearrangement joins TRBV25-1 to TRBJ2-7, with a weak D call TRBD2 (5 bases). The CDR3 runs to 14 residues. Germline CDR1 is MGHDK and CDR2 is SYGVNS. V gave up 1 base and J gave up 2 bases, with 9 bases separating them. The CDR3 is CASSESAAPYEQYF. In nucleotides, the CDR3 is TGTGCCAGCAGTGAATCAGCGGCCCCCTACGAGCAGTACTTC.

This chain links TRBV6-1 with TRBJ1-1, with unresolved D. The CDR3 runs 11 residues. The germline CDR1 and CDR2 sequences are MNHNS and SASEGT. V lost 0 bases, J lost 11 bases, and 7 bases lay in between. The CDR3 DNA sequence: TGTGCCAGCAGTGAAGCGCTTCAGGCTTTCTTT. Translated: CASSEALQAFF.